The rows below give T cell receptor beta chains drawn from one sample of a study of CD8 T cells in ankylosing spondylitis. TCRdb ran MiXCR on the 5' RACE reads and lists one entry per CDR3 protein. The data show approximately 340,000 distinct CDR3 sequences, roughly 14% seen once. Sequenced material: blood, either unsorted or a sorted T cell fraction (not recorded which). These receptors were collected from a male donor with ankylosing spondylitis or in good health (not recorded which). CDR3s leave out the opening cysteine and the closing phenylalanine or tryptophan.

J gene: TRBJ2-7
V gene: TRBV3-1
CDR3 protein: ASSRTSPTYEQY

J gene: TRBJ1-1
V gene: TRBV5-6
CDR3 protein: ASGQGANTEAF

J gene: TRBJ1-1
V gene: TRBV10-3
CDR3 protein: AIRLQRGTEAF

J gene: TRBJ2-1
V gene: TRBV15
CDR3 protein: ATSSRTSVYNEQF

J gene: TRBJ2-2
V gene: TRBV9
CDR3 protein: ASSHGGLSGELF

J gene: TRBJ1-6
V gene: TRBV12-3/TRBV12-4
CDR3 protein: ASTLGRDNSPLH

J gene: TRBJ2-7
V gene: TRBV4-1
CDR3 protein: ASSPPQGATIYEQY

J gene: TRBJ2-7
V gene: TRBV19
CDR3 protein: ASSTTWGTSVREQY

J gene: TRBJ2-1
V gene: TRBV9
CDR3 protein: ASSVGTTDGQF

J gene: TRBJ2-1
V gene: TRBV29-1
CDR3 protein: SVANGNEQF

J gene: TRBJ2-3
V gene: TRBV27
CDR3 protein: ASSLSGATDTQY

J gene: TRBJ1-6
V gene: TRBV5-1
CDR3 protein: ASSPSAGSSYNSPLH

J gene: TRBJ2-2
V gene: TRBV6-1
CDR3 protein: ASSPDRAASTGELF

J gene: TRBJ1-5
V gene: TRBV20-1
CDR3 protein: SASQGISDQPQH

J gene: TRBJ2-1
V gene: TRBV12-3/TRBV12-4
CDR3 protein: ASSWTGGRYNEQF

J gene: TRBJ2-7
V gene: TRBV7-2
CDR3 protein: ASSRAGRGSYEQY

J gene: TRBJ2-3
V gene: TRBV20-1
CDR3 protein: SARDRSAGEGLPDTQY

J gene: TRBJ1-3
V gene: TRBV3-1
CDR3 protein: ASSQGVVYGNTIY

J gene: TRBJ1-4
V gene: TRBV6-5
CDR3 protein: ASSYLSLTGTNEKLF

J gene: TRBJ2-1
V gene: TRBV5-1
CDR3 protein: ASSLEVGTSVYEQF

J gene: TRBJ1-5
V gene: TRBV3-1
CDR3 protein: ASSPGTEPQPQH

J gene: TRBJ2-3
V gene: TRBV12-3/TRBV12-4
CDR3 protein: ASSLLRGAADTQY

J gene: TRBJ2-1
V gene: TRBV29-1
CDR3 protein: SVRGAGGAEQF